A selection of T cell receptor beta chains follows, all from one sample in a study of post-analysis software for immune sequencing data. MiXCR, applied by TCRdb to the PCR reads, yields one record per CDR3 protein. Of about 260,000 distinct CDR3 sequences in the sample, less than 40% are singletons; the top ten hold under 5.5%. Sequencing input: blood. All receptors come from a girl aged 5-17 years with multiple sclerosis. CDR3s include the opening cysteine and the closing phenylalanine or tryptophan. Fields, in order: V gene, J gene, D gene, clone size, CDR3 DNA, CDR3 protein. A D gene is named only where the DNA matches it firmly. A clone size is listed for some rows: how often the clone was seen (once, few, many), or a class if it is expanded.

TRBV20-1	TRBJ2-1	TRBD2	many	TGCAGTGCTAGAGATCCGGGGGGGCCCCTGACCAATGAGCAGTTCTTC	CSARDPGGPLTNEQFF
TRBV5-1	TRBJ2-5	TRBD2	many	TGCGCCAGCAGCTTGACTAGCGGGAGAGAGACCCAGTACTTC	CASSLTSGRETQYF
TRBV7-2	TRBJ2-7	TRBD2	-	TGTGCCAGCAGCCCCCGACTAGCGGACCCAAGGGAGCAGTACTTC	CASSPRLADPREQYF
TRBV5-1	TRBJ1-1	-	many	TGCGCCAGCAGTCGGGGGGAGAACACTGAAGCTTTCTTT	CASSRGENTEAFF
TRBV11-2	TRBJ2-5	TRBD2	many	TGTGCCAGCAGCCGAACTAGCGGGGGCCCACAAGAGACCCAGTACTTC	CASSRTSGGPQETQYF
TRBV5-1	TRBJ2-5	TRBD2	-	TGCGCCAGCAGCTTGGCTAGCGGGGGGGAGACCCAGTACTTC	CASSLASGGETQYF
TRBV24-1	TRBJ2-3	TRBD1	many	TGTGCCACCAGTGATCCGACGTTAGGGGGCGAAGATACGCAGTATTTT	CATSDPTLGGEDTQYF
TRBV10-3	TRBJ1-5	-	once	TGTGCCATCAGTGGTGGGATGGATCAGCCCCAGCATTTT	CAISGGMDQPQHF
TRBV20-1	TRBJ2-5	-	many	TGCAGTGCTAGAGATCTATTGCAAGAGACCCAGTACTTC	CSARDLLQETQYF
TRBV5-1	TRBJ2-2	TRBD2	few	TGCGCCAGCAGCTTGGACGGGGGGGCGGCCACCGGGGAGCTGTTTTTT	CASSLDGGAATGELFF
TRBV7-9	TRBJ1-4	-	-	TGTGCCAGCAGCGCCCGGGAGGGGCGGATAACCCCAAATGAAAAACTGTTTTTT	CASSAREGRITPNEKLFF
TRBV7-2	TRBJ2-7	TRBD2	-	TGTGCCAGCAGCACCCAAGCGGGGCCGCTGGACGAGCAGTACTTC	CASSTQAGPLDEQYF
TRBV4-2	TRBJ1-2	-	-	TGTGCCAGCAGCCAAGAACAGGGCAACTATGGCTACACCTTC	CASSQEQGNYGYTF
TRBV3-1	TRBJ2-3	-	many	TGTGCCAGCAGCCAGCGTTCCGGGGATACGCAGTATTTT	CASSQRSGDTQYF
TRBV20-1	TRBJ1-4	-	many	TGCAGTGCTCGGGGAGAAAAACTGTTTTTT	CSARGEKLFF
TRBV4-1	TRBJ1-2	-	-	TGCGCCAGCAGCCAAGAAGGAGGGTTTACACGGTATGGCTACACCTTC	CASSQEGGFTRYGYTF